This is a list of T cell receptor beta chains from one sample in a study of blood T cell repertoires in COVID-19. Clones were sequenced by immunoSEQ multiplex PCR, and TCRdb holds only the in-frame ones, with some missing. The table records around 53,000 clones, roughly 80% of them present only once. Sequenced sample: peripheral blood. The receptor set was obtained from a man aged 65-85 years with active COVID-19. Each CDR3 is given with its conserved first and last residue. A D gene is named only where the DNA matches it firmly. Part of the rows lack a size; the others show once, few, many or a class for expanded clones.

NA 16 TRBJ1-6 TRBV27 TRBD1 TGTGCCAGCAGTTTATCCGGGACAGGGCGGCAGTCACCCCTCCACTTT CASSLSGTGRQSPLHF
NA 16 TRBJ2-7 TRBV19 TRBD1 TGTGCCAGTAGTGGATCCCGGGACAGGGGAACGTACGAGCAGTACTTC CASSGSRDRGTYEQYF
NA 13 TRBJ1-1 TRBV19 TRBD1 TGTGCCAGTAATGACAGGGGGATCGCTGAAGCTTTCTTT CASNDRGIAEAFF
few 12 TRBJ1-1 TRBV6-2/TRBV6-3 NA TGTGCCAGCAGTTACGGTACGGCTGAAGCTTTCTTT CASSYGTAEAFF
NA 16 TRBJ2-1 TRBV7-3 NA TGTGCCAGCAGCCTAGGTTCGACTAGCTCCTACAATGAGCAGTTCTTC CASSLGSTSSYNEQFF
NA 15 TRBJ1-2 TRBV6-5 TRBD1 TGTGCCAGCAGTTACTCGTCCAGGGGGATCGATGGCTACACCTTC CASSYSSRGIDGYTF
NA 13 TRBJ2-3 TRBV7-3 NA TGTGCCACGAGCCAGGGGGGCGCAGATACGCAGTATTTT CATSQGGADTQYF
NA 14 TRBJ2-1 TRBV9 TRBD2 TGTGCCAGCAGCCCCTCTAGCGGGAGAAATGAGCAGTTCTTC CASSPSSGRNEQFF
NA 15 TRBJ2-2 TRBV27 NA TGTGCCAGCAGTCTTTACCTCCCGAGTACCGGGGAGCTGTTTTTT CASSLYLPSTGELFF
NA 16 TRBJ1-2 TRBV11-3 NA TGTGCCAGCAGCTTAGGATTTTACGGGAAGGGCTATGGCTACACCTTC CASSLGFYGKGYGYTF
NA 17 TRBJ2-1 TRBV27 TRBD2 TGTGCCAGCAGAAGCTGGTCGGGCGGGAGAGGAGCGAACGAGCAGTTCTTC CASRSWSGGRGANEQFF
NA 16 TRBJ1-3 TRBV9 TRBD1 TGTGCCAGCAGCGTAGTACAGGGGTTCGCTGGAAACACCATATATTTT CASSVVQGFAGNTIYF
NA 17 TRBJ2-7 TRBV5-1 TRBD1 TGCGCCAGCAGCCAATGGAGTGGCGGACAGGAGACATTTAGGCAGTACTTC CASSQWSGGQETFRQYF
NA 17 TRBJ2-3 TRBV2 TRBD2 TGTGCCAGCAGTGTAAACCCCGGGACTAGCGGCACAGATACGCAGTATTTT CASSVNPGTSGTDTQYF
NA 15 TRBJ1-5 TRBV24-1 NA TGTGCCACCAGTGATGGTCGGGGAGGCGATCAGCCCCAGCATTTT CATSDGRGGDQPQHF
NA 15 TRBJ2-1 TRBV7-2 TRBD2 TGTGCCAGCAGCTTACAAGCGGGATTACCCAATGAGCAGTTCTTC CASSLQAGLPNEQFF
NA 16 TRBJ2-7 TRBV10-3 TRBD1 TGTGCCATCAGTGAGAGTCCGGGACAGGGGGCTGGCGAGCAGTACTTC CAISESPGQGAGEQYF
NA 13 TRBJ2-1 TRBV11-1 NA TGTGCCAGCAGCCCCTTTAGCGTGAATGAGCAGTTCTTC CASSPFSVNEQFF
NA 15 TRBJ1-5 TRBV15 NA TGTGCCACCAGCAGAGATTGGGCAGCCGATCAGCCCCAGCATTTT CATSRDWAADQPQHF
NA 16 TRBJ2-1 TRBV9 NA TGTGCCAGCAGCACAGGGGGGCTAGCGGTTTACAATGAGCAGTTCTTC CASSTGGLAVYNEQFF
NA 13 TRBJ2-3 TRBV6-4 NA TGTGCCAGCAGTGCTGTAGTCACAGATACGCAGTATTTT CASSAVVTDTQYF
NA 14 TRBJ1-5 TRBV7-9 NA TGTGCCAGCAGCTTCTCTGACCCGAGGATGCCCCAGCATTTT CASSFSDPRMPQHF
NA 17 TRBJ2-1 TRBV3-1/TRBV3-2 TRBD2 TGTGCCAGCAGCCAATCTAGAACTAGCGGGAATTGGAATGAGCAGTTCTTC CASSQSRTSGNWNEQFF
NA 15 TRBJ2-5 TRBV7-3 NA TGTGCCAGCAGCTTATACTCCGGTGCGCAAGAGACCCAGTACTTC CASSLYSGAQETQYF
NA 17 TRBJ2-3 TRBV2 TRBD2 TGTGCCAGCAGTGAAGTTCCGGGACTAGCGGGAGTAAATACGCAGTATTTT CASSEVPGLAGVNTQYF
NA 11 TRBJ2-5 TRBV6-6 NA TGTGCCAGCAGTCCTCAAGAGACCCAGTACTTC CASSPQETQYF
NA 19 TRBJ2-1 TRBV6-2/TRBV6-3 NA TGTGCCAGCAGTTACTCGAGACCGGGACGGGGGAGCTCCTACAATGAGCAGTTCTTC CASSYSRPGRGSSYNEQFF
NA 13 TRBJ2-1 TRBV27 TRBD2 TGTGCCAGTCAGCGGGGCTCCTACAATGAGCAGTTCTTC CASQRGSYNEQFF
once 16 TRBJ2-1 TRBV30 NA TGTGCCTGGAGTGTAGGAGGCTTAAGCTCCTACAATGAGCAGTTCTTC CAWSVGGLSSYNEQFF
NA 15 TRBJ2-3 TRBV6-5 NA TGTGCCAGCAGGAAAGGGGATACCCCCACAGATACGCAGTATTTT CASRKGDTPTDTQYF
NA 14 TRBJ2-3 TRBV5-5 NA TGTGCCAGCAGCTTGGTGGAGATCACAGATACGCAGTATTTT CASSLVEITDTQYF
NA 14 TRBJ1-2 TRBV5-4 TRBD1 TGTGCCAGCAGCGACTCGACAGGGCCCTATGGCTACACCTTC CASSDSTGPYGYTF
NA 15 TRBJ2-5 TRBV30 TRBD1 TGTGCCTGGAGTGACGACAGGGGTCGGTCAGAGACCCAGTACTTC CAWSDDRGRSETQYF
NA 14 TRBJ2-7 TRBV28 NA TGTGCCAGCAGTTCGCCACTAGCTATCTACGAGCAGTACTTC CASSSPLAIYEQYF
few 15 TRBJ2-3 TRBV7-2 TRBD2 TGTGCCAGCAGCCCGACTAGCGGGACCACAGATACGCAGTATTTT CASSPTSGTTDTQYF
NA 15 TRBJ2-5 TRBV5-6 TRBD2 TGTGCCAGCAGCTCAGGACTAGCGGGATGGGAGACCCAGTACTTC CASSSGLAGWETQYF
NA 16 TRBJ2-2 TRBV3-1/TRBV3-2 TRBD2 TGTGCCAGCAGCCAAGGACTAGCGGGAAGGGCCGGGGAGCTGTTTTTT CASSQGLAGRAGELFF
NA 15 TRBJ2-7 TRBV27 TRBD1 TGTGCCAGCAGTTTATTAGGGACAGGTTCGAGGGAGCAGTACTTC CASSLLGTGSREQYF
NA 14 TRBJ1-5 TRBV2 TRBD1 TGTGCCAGCAGCGGACAGGGGGCATTGCAGCCCCAGCATTTT CASSGQGALQPQHF
few 13 TRBJ1-3 TRBV7-3 TRBD1 TGTGCCAGCAGCATGGGACAGGGAAACACCATATATTTT CASSMGQGNTIYF
NA 15 TRBJ2-5 TRBV5-1 NA TGCGCCAGCAGCTTTAGCGGCCGTCCCGGTGAGACCCAGTACTTC CASSFSGRPGETQYF
NA 13 TRBJ1-2 TRBV4-1 NA TGCGCCAGCAGCCAAGAGGGGGGCTATGGCTACACCTTC CASSQEGGYGYTF
NA 10 TRBJ2-5 TRBV29-1 NA TGCAGCGTTTTTAAAGAGACCCAGTACTTC CSVFKETQYF
few 13 TRBJ2-7 TRBV6-6 TRBD1 TGTGCCAGCAGTCCCGGGACAGTGGGCGAGCAGTACTTC CASSPGTVGEQYF
few 13 TRBJ2-7 TRBV30 NA TGTGCCTGGATGCGAGGGCTCTCCTACGAGCAGTACTTC CAWMRGLSYEQYF
NA 14 TRBJ2-5 TRBV7-9 NA TGTGCCAGCAGTTCAGGGTTTAGCCAAGAGACCCAGTACTTC CASSSGFSQETQYF
NA 15 TRBJ2-7 TRBV5-1 TRBD1 TGCGCAAGCAGCTTGGAGGGACAGGGGAATTACGAGCAGTACTTC CASSLEGQGNYEQYF
NA 17 TRBJ2-2 TRBV18 NA TGTGCCAGCTCACCACAGTCCGCGTCAGGGGGGACCGGGGAGCTGTTTTTT CASSPQSASGGTGELFF
NA 15 TRBJ2-2 TRBV11-2 TRBD1 TGTGCCAGCAGCTTAGGGGACAGGGTCACCGGGGAGCTGTTTTTT CASSLGDRVTGELFF
NA 17 TRBJ2-1 TRBV18 TRBD1 TGTGCCAGCTCACCGGCATTGACAGGGATGACCTACAATGAGCAGTTCTTC CASSPALTGMTYNEQFF
once 14 TRBJ2-5 TRBV2 TRBD1 TGTGCCAGCAGTGTGGGGACAGGGTCGGAGACCCAGTACTTC CASSVGTGSETQYF
NA 19 TRBJ2-2 TRBV9 TRBD2 TGTGCCAGCAGCGTAGCTTTGTGGAAACGGGAGGGTGGCACCGGGGAGCTGTTTTTT CASSVALWKREGGTGELFF
NA 17 TRBJ1-3 TRBV6-1 NA TGTGCCAGCAGTGAATACGCAGGATCATACTCTGGAAACACCATATATTTT CASSEYAGSYSGNTIYF
NA 12 TRBJ2-1 TRBV6-5 NA TGTGCCAGCGGGGCAGCCTACAATGAGCAGTTCTTC CASGAAYNEQFF
NA 14 TRBJ2-5 TRBV28 NA TGTGCCAGCAGTTTCGGGGGGCTCATGGAGACCCAGTACTTC CASSFGGLMETQYF
NA 12 TRBJ2-5 TRBV6-5 NA TGTGCCAGCACGAACAGAAAAGAGACCCAGTACTTC CASTNRKETQYF
few 14 TRBJ2-2 TRBV9 TRBD1 TGTGCCAGCAGCGTTCGGACAGGGTCCGGGGAGCTGTTTTTT CASSVRTGSGELFF
few 16 TRBJ2-7 TRBV2 TRBD1 TGTGCCAGCAGTGAAGCGGTGGGACAGGATTTCTACGAGCAGTACTTC CASSEAVGQDFYEQYF
NA 14 TRBJ2-7 TRBV27 NA TGTGCCAGCCCCTGCATTCCACTAGCTCACGAGCAGTACTTC CASPCIPLAHEQYF